The 18 T cell receptor beta chains listed next were all sequenced from one sample in a study of control samples from healthy donors and cancer patients. Libraries were prepared by immunoSEQ multiplex PCR; TCRdb keeps only in-frame clonotypes and omits some of them. The sample shows about 120,000 clones, 85% to 90% of them seen only once. The specimen sequenced was blood. Every receptor here comes from a man younger than 45 in good health.

V is TRBV15 and J is TRBJ1-1; D remains ambiguous. V was trimmed by 0 bases and J by 3 bases, leaving 11 bases between them. Looked up from germline, CDR1 is LNHNV and CDR2 is YYDKDF (reference sequence). The CDR3 runs 15 residues. This CDR3 reads CATSRDRWDHTEAFF. The DNA of the CDR3 is TGTGCCACCAGCAGAGATCGGTGGGATCACACTGAAGCTTTCTTT.

The CDR3 DNA reads TGTGCCAGCAGTTTATCAGGCAGGGGTAATTCACCCCTCCACTTT. It translates to CASSLSGRGNSPLHF. This rearrangement joins TRBV27 to TRBJ1-6; D possibly corresponds to TRBD1 (6 bases). This CDR3 comprises 15 residues. Looked up from germline, CDR1 is MNHEY and CDR2 is SMNVEV (reference sequence). The V gene lost 0 bases and the J gene lost 6 bases, with 9 bases spanning the gap.

The V call is TRBV3-1 (or the pseudogene TRBV3-2), the J call TRBJ2-7; TRBD1 agrees at 11 bases. In germline, CDR1 is LGHDT, CDR2 YNNKEL (reference sequence). V trimming: 5 bases; J trimming: 5 bases; junction bases outside the gene matches: 8. CDR3 length: 15 residues. CDR3 sequence reads: CASSDRGTGGHEQYF. CDR3 DNA sequence: TGTGCCAGCAGCGATAGGGGGACAGGGGGACACGAGCAGTACTTC.

V usage is TRBV7-2 and J usage is TRBJ1-1; D gene ambiguous. V was clipped by 3 bases and J by 1 base, with 12 bases between them. The germline V gene has CDR1 SGHTA and CDR2 FQGNSA. The CDR3 runs to 15 residues. The CDR3 nucleotides are TGTGCCAGCAGCTTCGATAGACTGCAGAACACTGAAGCTTTCTTT. This encodes CASSFDRLQNTEAFF.

This chain uses TRBV29-1 with TRBJ1-3; 7 bases align to TRBD1. Germline trimming cut 4 bases from V and 2 bases from J; bases unmatched to any gene: 11. Germline V gene sequence: CDR1 SQVTM, CDR2 ANQGSEA. The CDR3 covers 16 residues. CDR3 nucleotides: TGCAGCGTTGGCTGGGGGCAGGGGGGGACTGGAAACACCATATATTTT. Translating gives CSVGWGQGGTGNTIYF.

The chain is built from TRBV6-4 and TRBJ2-3; D uncertain. The germline CDR1 and CDR2 sequences are MRHNA and SNTAGT. V shed 5 bases and J shed 5 bases, with 11 bases lying between them. The CDR3 loop spans 13 amino acids. In nucleotides, the CDR3 is TGTGCCAGCAGTATTTCCACTCAAGATACGCAGTATTTT. It specifies CASSISTQDTQYF.

The chain couples TRBV27 to TRBJ1-1; TRBD1 agrees at 7 bases. The trim removed 5 bases at V and 3 bases at J, leaving 9 bases unmatched. This CDR3 is built from 15 residues. Per germline, CDR1 MNHEY and CDR2 SMNVEV (reference sequence). Here the CDR3 DNA reads TGTGCCAGCAGTCGCCTGAGGGGGCAGGACACTGAAGCTTTCTTT. Translating gives CASSRLRGQDTEAFF.

This clone has only one observation. The chain carries TRBV5-8 and TRBJ1-5, with unresolved D. Per the germline V gene, CDR1 is SGHTS and CDR2 is YDEGEE. The CDR3 contains 13 residues. V lost 2 bases and J lost 7, with 10 bases in between. CDR3 residues: CASSLQREQPQHF. CDR3 DNA: TGTGCCAGCAGCTTACAGAGGGAACAGCCCCAGCATTTT.

This clone was recorded only once. This rearrangement joins TRBV12-3 or TRBV12-4 to TRBJ1-3, with a possible D match to TRBD1 (5 bases). The V and J ends lost 6 bases and 4 bases respectively, with 7 bases between them. CDR3 length: 12 amino acids. The CDR3 DNA reads TGTGCCAGCAGCCGACAGGGAAACACCATATATTTT. It specifies CASSRQGNTIYF.

The chain employs TRBV10-1 and TRBJ2-1; 9 nucleotides align to TRBD2. The CDR3 length is 13 residues. Per the germline V gene, CDR1 is WNHNN and CDR2 is SYGVQD (reference sequence). V shed 5 bases and J 4 bases; nucleotides not matched to a gene: 0. Written as DNA, the CDR3 is TGCGCCAGCAGTACTAGCGGGTACAATGAGCAGTTCTTC. Protein product: CASSTSGYNEQFF.

This clone was seen at least ten times. CDR3 loop: CASSLNGRRDEQFF. CDR3 DNA sequence: TGTGCCAGCAGTCTTAACGGACGGCGAGATGAGCAGTTCTTC. This rearrangement joins TRBV7-3 to TRBJ2-1; no reliable D call. Germline CDR1 and CDR2: SGHTA and FQGTGA. Trimming shortened V by 6 bases and J by 8 bases, and 17 bases separated the two germline ends. The CDR3 has 14 residues.

CDR3 nucleotides: TGCAGCGTTCGGCACAATGAGCAGTTCTTC. This translates into CSVRHNEQFF. This chain links TRBV29-1 with TRBJ2-1; unclear D gene. CDR3 size: 10 residues. Germline V lookup: CDR1 SQVTM, CDR2 ANQGSEA. Trimming removed 5 bases from V and 5 bases from J, with 4 bases in between.

CDR3 bases: TGTGCCAGCAGCTTCGACAGGGACCTCTCCTACGAGCAGTACGTC. Translated, it gives CASSFDRDLSYEQYV. V is TRBV5-4 and J is TRBJ2-7; 7 nucleotides align to TRBD1. Germline V gene sequence: CDR1 SGHNT, CDR2 YYREEE (reference sequence). The trim removed 2 bases at V and 0 bases at J, leaving 5 bases unmatched. The CDR3 length is 15 residues.

The chain joins TRBV10-3 to TRBJ1-2; 10 positions agree with TRBD1. There are 15 residues in the CDR3. V shed 5 bases and J 4 bases; nucleotides not matched to a gene: 7. Germline V lookup: CDR1 ENHRY, CDR2 SYGVKD. The CDR3: CAISPSGDRGYGYTF. Here the CDR3 DNA reads TGTGCCATCAGTCCCTCCGGGGACAGGGGCTATGGCTACACCTTC.

V and J are TRBV14 and TRBJ2-2; D remains unclear. V was cut by 0 bases and J by 2 bases, with 10 bases left in between. The V gene's germline CDR1 is SGHDN and CDR2 FVKESK. The CDR3 has 16 residues. CDR3 sequence reads: CASSQERLGNTGELFF. The CDR3, as DNA: TGTGCCAGCAGCCAAGAAAGGTTGGGAAACACCGGGGAGCTGTTTTTT. The full variable domain, with the rest looked up from reference TRBV14 and TRBJ2-2, is EAGVTQFPSHSVIEKGQTVTLRCDPISGHDNLYWYRRVMGKEIKFLLHFVKESKQDESGMPNNRFLAERTGGTYSTLKVQPAELEDSGVYFCASSQERLGNTGELFFGEGSRLTVL.

The chain carries TRBV29-1 and TRBJ2-7; TRBD1 matches 8 bases. There are 14 residues in the CDR3. V was pared by 4 bases and J by 2 bases, with 7 bases of the junction left unmatched. Germline CDR1 is SQVTM and CDR2 is ANQGSEA. The CDR3 DNA sequence: TGCAGCGTTGGTTCAGGGGGCTTTACCTACGAGCAGTACGTC. Its translation is CSVGSGGFTYEQYV.

The CDR3 region is CASSVSSLSTDTQYF. As DNA, the CDR3 is TGTGCCAGCAGCGTATCGTCACTTAGCACAGATACGCAGTATTTT. The rearrangement uses TRBV9 and TRBJ2-3; no firm D call. V lost 1 base, J lost 0 bases, and 9 bases lay in between. The V gene's germline CDR1 is SGDLS and CDR2 YYNGEE. This CDR3 contains 15 residues.

The genes are TRBV7-3 and TRBJ2-2; TRBD2 matches at 9 bases. The germline gives CDR1 SGHTA, CDR2 FQGTGA. The V and J ends lost 5 bases and 6 bases, in that order; junction bases with no gene match: 7. The CDR3 length is 15 residues. The CDR3 here is CASSLAGGLAGELFF. CDR3 in DNA: TGTGCCAGCAGCCTTGCGGGGGGGCTGGCCGGGGAGCTGTTTTTT.